This T cell receptor (beta chain) was sequenced for a study of blood T cell repertoires in COVID-19. Participant-reported clinical history was the basis for cohort assignment. Symptom resolution, clearance, or two negative PCRs marked the recovered donors of Cohort 3. In the authors' workflow: Scientists estimated how many nucleated cells there were by amplifying reference gene primers. The method was immunoSEQ multiplex PCR; TCRdb's version includes in-frame clones alone and lacks a portion of them. The V and J calls and the clone size are those of that table, but D and trimming were determined from the DNA. The table shows roughly 190,000 clones, with 89% occurring only once. The TCR comes from a woman aged 18 to 35 who had recovered from COVID-19. Source material: PBMCs or T cells enriched from blood (not recorded which).

CDR3 coding DNA: TGCGCCAGCAGCCCCCGACAGGCAGCCTACGAGCAGTACTTC. Protein product: CASSPRQAAYEQYF. The rearrangement joins TRBV5-1 to TRBJ2-7; TRBD1 is a possible D gene (6 bases). The V and J ends lost 4 bases and 2 bases respectively, with 13 bases between them. The CDR3 spans 14 residues. The germline V gene encodes CDR1 SGHRS and CDR2 YFSETQ.